Listed below are T cell receptor beta chains from one sample, sequenced in a study of T cell responses to AZD1222 COVID-19 vaccine. Sequenced by immunoSEQ multiplex PCR; TCRdb stores in-frame clones only, minus some. The table lists 90,000 to 95,000 clones, 88% of them singletons. The sequences come from peripheral blood, collected 28 days after the second AZD1222 dose. Receptors originate from an adult who received the AZD1222 COVID-19 vaccine. The CDR3 runs from the conserved cysteine through the conserved F or W. The size field is filled for only some rows; it gives once, few, many or a size class.

V gene	clone size	J gene	CDR3 protein
TRBV11-3	-	TRBJ1-4	CASSLEPGLNEKLFF
TRBV5-1	-	TRBJ1-4	CASSIGSSEKLFF
TRBV4-2	-	TRBJ1-4	CASSQGPGQGEKLFF
TRBV7-6	-	TRBJ1-6	CASSLGAGGVNSPLHF
TRBV9	-	TRBJ1-3	CASSVETGVGGNTIYF
TRBV9	-	TRBJ2-5	CASSVEGGRALETQYF
TRBV24-1	-	TRBJ1-4	CATSDSWSEKLFF
TRBV11-2	-	TRBJ2-7	CASSLPGFEQYF
TRBV18	-	TRBJ1-3	CASSYAIRERNTIYF
TRBV11-1	few	TRBJ1-3	CASSLEDGSSGNTIYF
TRBV10-3	few	TRBJ2-2	CAISERGVADGNTGELFF
TRBV7-3	-	TRBJ2-3	CASSLGNVDTQYF
TRBV5-1	-	TRBJ1-2	CASSLGGEGAGYTF
TRBV2	-	TRBJ1-1	CASGGQMNTEAFF
TRBV11-3	-	TRBJ2-3	CASSLDGYSTDTQYF
TRBV21-1	-	TRBJ2-3	CACGGDSYTDTQYF
TRBV11-2	-	TRBJ1-1	CASSSDRNTEAFF
TRBV10-3	-	TRBJ2-1	CAISESRLASGAVVSSYNEQFF
TRBV20-1	-	TRBJ2-7	CSASDIYEQYF
TRBV7-2	-	TRBJ2-5	CASSLNLAGETQYF
TRBV6-5	-	TRBJ2-2	CASSIRTAAGELFF
TRBV7-6	-	TRBJ2-4	CASSSDGALQGIQYF
TRBV6-5	-	TRBJ1-2	CASSYSIGDVGGYTF
TRBV5-6	-	TRBJ2-7	CASSPSTGGSSYEQYF
TRBV27	-	TRBJ2-1	CASSPVSSYNEQFF
TRBV7-2	once	TRBJ2-7	CASSFSNGETYEQYF
TRBV3-1/TRBV3-2	-	TRBJ2-3	CASSQASLRDTQYF
TRBV29-1	-	TRBJ2-5	CSVGTSGAAGQETQYF
TRBV28	-	TRBJ2-1	CASSKQGAGNEQFF
TRBV19	-	TRBJ1-5	CASSNTGEEWQPQHF
TRBV4-2	-	TRBJ2-5	CASSQARGETQYF
TRBV15	few	TRBJ1-2	CATSMNNRGYGYTF
TRBV4-3	-	TRBJ2-7	CASSPLAGDSYEQYF
TRBV9	-	TRBJ2-5	CASSVEGLAGGLETQYF
TRBV5-6	-	TRBJ2-3	CASSPRRQLSTDTQYF
TRBV18	once	TRBJ2-3	CASVDRDYTDTQYF
TRBV5-6	-	TRBJ1-4	CASSLLRGPTNEKLFF
TRBV5-8	-	TRBJ2-3	CASSLTGASTDTQYF
TRBV6-5	once	TRBJ1-6	CASSRSQGAGSPLHF
TRBV5-1	once	TRBJ1-4	CASSPDSSNEKLFF
TRBV29-1	once	TRBJ1-2	CSVPQGSYGYTF
TRBV29-1	-	TRBJ2-1	CSAGRTSGRSSYNEQFF
TRBV7-8	-	TRBJ2-1	CASLRMRLAGPSYNEQFF